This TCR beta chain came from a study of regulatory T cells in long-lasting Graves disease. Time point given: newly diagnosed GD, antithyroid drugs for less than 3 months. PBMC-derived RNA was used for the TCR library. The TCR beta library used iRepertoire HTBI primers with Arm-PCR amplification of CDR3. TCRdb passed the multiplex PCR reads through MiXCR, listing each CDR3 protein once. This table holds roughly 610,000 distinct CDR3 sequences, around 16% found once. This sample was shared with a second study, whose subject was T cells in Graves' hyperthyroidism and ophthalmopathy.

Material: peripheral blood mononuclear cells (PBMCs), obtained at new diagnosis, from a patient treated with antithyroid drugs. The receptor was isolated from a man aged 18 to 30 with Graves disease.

The CDR3 reads CASSPSGNSYNEQFF. CDR3 DNA: TGTGCCAGCAGCCCCAGCGGTAACTCCTACAATGAGCAGTTCTTC. The gene calls are TRBV6-4 and TRBJ2-1; maybe TRBD2 (5 bases). The CDR3 totals 15 residues. V lost 6 bases to trimming and J lost 0 bases, with 12 bases between them. Germline loops: CDR1 MRHNA, CDR2 SNTAGT.